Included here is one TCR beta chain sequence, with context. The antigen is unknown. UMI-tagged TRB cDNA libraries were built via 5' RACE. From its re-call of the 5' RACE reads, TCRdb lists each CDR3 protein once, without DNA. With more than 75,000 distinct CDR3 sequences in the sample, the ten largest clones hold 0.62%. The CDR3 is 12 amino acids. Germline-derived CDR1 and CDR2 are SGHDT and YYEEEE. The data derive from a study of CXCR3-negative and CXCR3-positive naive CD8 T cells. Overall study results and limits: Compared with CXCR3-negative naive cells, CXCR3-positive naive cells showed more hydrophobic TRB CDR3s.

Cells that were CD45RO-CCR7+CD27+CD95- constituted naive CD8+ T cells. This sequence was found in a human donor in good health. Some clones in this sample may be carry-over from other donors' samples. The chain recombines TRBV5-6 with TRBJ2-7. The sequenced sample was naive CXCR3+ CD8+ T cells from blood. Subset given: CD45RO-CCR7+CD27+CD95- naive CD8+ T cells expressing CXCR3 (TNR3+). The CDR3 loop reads CASSFAPDEQYF.